A single sample gave rise to the 20 T cell receptor beta chains below, sequenced in a study of T-cell reconstitution after alpha-beta-depleted transplantation in children. Researchers prepared the TCRbeta library using unique molecular identifiers, the study reports. TCRdb independently ran MiXCR on the PCR reads; one entry per CDR3 protein. Of about 410,000 distinct CDR3 sequences detected, roughly 21% appear once; the ten largest clones hold about 3.8%. The sample in question was PBMCs from the stem cell graft donor, obtained from the stem cell graft. The receptors stem from a human donor who donated a stem cell graft to a child with acute myeloid leukemia.

Many counts were recorded for this clonotype. The chain joins TRBV6-5 to TRBJ2-7; the match to TRBD2 covers 9 bases. CDR1 and CDR2 (germline): MNHEY, SVGAGI. CDR3 size: 15 residues. V shed 4 bases, J shed 0 bases, and the junction held 4 bases outside the gene matches. Written as DNA, the CDR3 is TGTGCCAGCAGTTTCACTAGCGGGTCCTCCTACGAGCAGTACTTC. It specifies CASSFTSGSSYEQYF.

V and J are TRBV20-1 and TRBJ2-2; D not resolved. Trimming cost V 6 bases and J 4 bases, with 15 bases left between them. The germline gives CDR1 DFQATT, CDR2 SNEGSKA (reference sequence). The CDR3 contains 14 residues. DNA of the CDR3: TGCAGTGCCGGATGGGGATCGCCCACCGGGGAGCTGTTTTTT. It translates to CSAGWGSPTGELFF.

This clonotype has more than one count but fewer than ten. The chain joins TRBV12-3 or TRBV12-4 to TRBJ2-7; TRBD1 matches at 8 bases. This CDR3 contains 13 residues. Unmatched junction bases numbered 7, after V lost 7 bases and J lost 5 bases. In nucleotides, the CDR3 is TGTGCCAGCACTGGACAGGGATTCAACGAGCAGTACTTC. This translates into CASTGQGFNEQYF.

The V gene is TRBV6-4, the J gene TRBJ2-3; no clear D gene. Germline assignment: CDR1 MRHNA and CDR2 SNTAGT. CDR3 length equals 14 residues. V was clipped by 3 bases and J by 2 bases, with 9 bases between them. The CDR3 sequence: CASSEGRDTDTQYF. The CDR3 coding sequence is TGTGCCAGCAGTGAAGGACGAGACACAGATACGCAGTATTTT.

The genes are TRBV20-1 and TRBJ1-2; 9 bases are shared with TRBD1. CDR3 length equals 13 residues. After removal of 5 bases from V and 5 bases from J, the junction contained 6 bases not matched to a gene. Germline CDR1 and CDR2: DFQATT and SNEGSKA (reference sequence). The CDR3 DNA sequence: TGCAGTGCTCCGGGACAGGGATGGTATGGCTACACCTTC. Translating it yields CSAPGQGWYGYTF.

The chain joins TRBV18 to TRBJ2-2; D is unresolved. Trimming stripped 5 bases from V and 0 bases from J, with 7 bases between. The CDR3 has 14 amino acids. The germline CDR1 and CDR2 sequences are KGHSH and LQKENI. This CDR3 is CASSTTTNTGELFF. The DNA for the CDR3 is TGTGCCAGCTCAACTACTACGAACACCGGGGAGCTGTTTTTT.

In this sample, this clonotype turned up many times. This chain uses TRBV29-1 with TRBJ2-6, with D uncertain. The CDR3 is made up of 16 amino acids. V lost 7 bases to trimming and J lost 0 bases, with 16 bases between them. CDR1 and CDR2 (germline): SQVTM, ANQGSEA. CDR3 amino acids: CSAQDEIGSGANVLTF. The CDR3 DNA is TGCAGCGCCCAGGACGAAATTGGCTCTGGGGCCAACGTCCTGACTTTC.

This clonotype was counted a few times. V is TRBV12-3 or TRBV12-4 and J is TRBJ2-3; D remains unclear. CDR3 size: 13 residues. Trimming removed 6 bases from V and 7 bases from J, with 14 bases in between. The CDR3 DNA reads as TGTGCCAGCAGATTGGACGGCTTAAATACGCAGTATTTT. Its protein is CASRLDGLNTQYF.

There are many counts of this clonotype. J is TRBJ2-7 and V is TRBV20-1, with D perhaps matching TRBD1 (6 bases). This CDR3 spans 13 amino acids. Germline V gene sequence: CDR1 DFQATT, CDR2 SNEGSKA (reference sequence). V shed 6 bases and J shed 5 bases, with 17 bases lying between them. Here the CDR3 reads CSARGVSGDEQYF. The CDR3 DNA reads TGCAGTGCCAGGGGTGTTTCTGGGGACGAGCAGTACTTC.

V and J are TRBV29-1 and TRBJ2-5; D is undetermined. CDR1 is SQVTM, CDR2 ANQGSEA, per germline. The CDR3 sequence is 12 residues long. Trimming took 3 bases from V and 0 from J, leaving 5 bases between them. CDR3 sequence reads: CSVEAYQETQYF. CDR3 bases: TGCAGCGTTGAGGCGTACCAAGAGACCCAGTACTTC. Variable domain in full (rest from reference TRBV29-1 and TRBJ2-5): SAVISQKPSRDICQRGTSLTIQCQVDSQVTMMFWYRQQPGQSLTLIATANQGSEATYESGFVIDKFPISRPNLTFSTLTVSNMSPEDSSIYLCSVEAYQETQYFGPGTRLLVL.

Turning to this clonotype: Just one base apart from a much larger clone, this may be a read error. Because it lacks the conserved phenylalanine or tryptophan at the end, this CDR3 is likely a read error. The V gene is TRBV20-1, the J gene TRBJ2-7; 7 nucleotides match TRBD1. The trim removed 6 bases at V and 3 bases at J, leaving 11 bases unmatched. Germline V CDR1 and CDR2: DFQATT, SNEGSKA (reference sequence). The CDR3 sequence is 14 residues long. The CDR3 DNA follows: TGCAGTGCCACCTCGGGACAGACTATCTACGAGCAGTACCTC. Its protein is CSATSGQTIYEQYL.

This clonotype has ten or more counts. The chain employs TRBV29-1 and TRBJ2-1; TRBD2 matches at 13 bases. The CDR3 contains 15 residues. The V gene's germline CDR1 is SQVTM and CDR2 ANQGSEA. Germline trimming cut 3 bases from V and 7 bases from J; bases unmatched to any gene: 6. The CDR3: CSVDGLAGDWNEQFF. The CDR3 coding sequence is TGCAGCGTTGACGGACTAGCGGGAGACTGGAATGAGCAGTTCTTC.

The rearrangement joins TRBV20-1 to TRBJ1-5, with D unresolved. Germline V lookup: CDR1 DFQATT, CDR2 SNEGSKA (reference sequence). V gave up 5 bases and J gave up 4 bases, with 15 bases separating them. This CDR3 is 14 amino acids long. The CDR3 coding sequence is TGCAGTGCTGATCCTGGGAGAGCGAATCAGCCCCAGCATTTT. As protein: CSADPGRANQPQHF.

This rearrangement joins TRBV5-6 to TRBJ2-2, with a weak D call TRBD2 (6 bases). Germline CDR1 reads SGHDT; CDR2 reads YYEEEE. Trimming left V 3 bases short and J 6 bases short, with 21 bases between. The CDR3 length is 17 residues. CDR3 amino acids: CASSSWAGIVGAGELFF. The CDR3 DNA sequence: TGTGCCAGCAGCTCTTGGGCGGGAATAGTGGGCGCCGGGGAGCTGTTTTTT.

This clonotype showed up just a few times. This chain joins TRBV6-2 or TRBV6-3 and TRBJ1-5; no clear D. Germline-derived CDR1 and CDR2 are MNHEY and SVGEGT. Trimming stripped 11 bases from V and 3 bases from J, with 11 bases between. The CDR3 runs 12 residues. In DNA, the CDR3 is TGTGCCGCAGGTAAAACCAATCAGCCCCAGCATTTT. Protein sequence: CAAGKTNQPQHF.

This clonotype was seen at least ten times. V gene TRBV10-3 combines with J gene TRBJ2-1; TRBD1 might be the D (6 bases). Germline V gives CDR1 ENHRY, CDR2 SYGVKD. CDR3 length equals 16 residues. V lost 3 bases and J lost 1, with 13 bases in between. The CDR3 nucleotides are TGTGCCATCAGTGACCCTACAGGGTTGTCCTACAATGAGCAGTTCTTC. It yields the protein CAISDPTGLSYNEQFF.

This clonotype was recorded many times. The chain combines TRBV29-1 with TRBJ1-1; D gene ambiguous. Germline lookup yields CDR1 SQVTM and CDR2 ANQGSEA. The CDR3 is 12 residues long. V was cut by 4 bases and J by 2 bases, with 8 bases left in between. CDR3 bases: TGCAGCGTTGGGGCAGATAACACTGAAGCTTTCTTT. It specifies CSVGADNTEAFF.

V gene TRBV7-9 combines with J gene TRBJ2-1; tentatively, D is TRBD2 (7 bases). With 2 bases removed from V and 7 bases from J, the gap between germline ends came to 18 bases. The CDR3 contains 16 residues. Germline CDR1 reads SEHNR; CDR2 reads FQNEAQ (reference sequence). CDR3 loop: CASSLPRGGGTNEQFF. Written as DNA, the CDR3 is TGTGCCAGCAGCTTACCTCGGGGAGGGGGTACGAATGAGCAGTTCTTC.

This clonotype appeared a few times. The chain links TRBV7-2 to TRBJ1-2, with unresolved D. V was shortened by 5 bases and J by 4 bases, with 14 bases between the two germline ends. CDR3 length: 14 amino acids. The V gene's germline CDR1 is SGHTA and CDR2 FQGNSA. The CDR3: CASSPRTAGYGYTF. CDR3 in DNA: TGTGCCAGCAGCCCCCGGACCGCGGGCTATGGCTACACCTTC.

The chain is built from TRBV27 and TRBJ2-7; TRBD1 matches 10 bases. The length of the CDR3 is 15 residues. CDR1 and CDR2 (germline): MNHEY, SMNVEV (reference sequence). J gave up 4 bases and V 4 bases, and 7 bases lay outside the gene matches. CDR3 bases: TGTGCCAGCAGTTATGGACAGGGGGTTTGGTACGAGCAGTACTTC. This gives the protein CASSYGQGVWYEQYF.